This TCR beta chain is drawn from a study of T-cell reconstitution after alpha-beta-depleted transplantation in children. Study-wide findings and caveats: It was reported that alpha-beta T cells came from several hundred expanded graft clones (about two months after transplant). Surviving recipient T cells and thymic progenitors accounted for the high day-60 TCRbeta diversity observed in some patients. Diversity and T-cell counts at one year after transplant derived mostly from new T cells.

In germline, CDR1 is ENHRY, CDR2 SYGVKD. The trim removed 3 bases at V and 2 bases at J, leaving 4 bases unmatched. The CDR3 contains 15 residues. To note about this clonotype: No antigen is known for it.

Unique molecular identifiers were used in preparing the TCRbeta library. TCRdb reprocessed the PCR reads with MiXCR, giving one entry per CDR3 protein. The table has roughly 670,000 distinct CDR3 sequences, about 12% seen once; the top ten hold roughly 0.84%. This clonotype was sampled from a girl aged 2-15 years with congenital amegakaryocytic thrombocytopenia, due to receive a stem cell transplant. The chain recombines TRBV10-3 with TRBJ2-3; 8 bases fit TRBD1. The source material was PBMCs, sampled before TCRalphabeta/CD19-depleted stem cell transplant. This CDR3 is CAISDRDRFTDTQYF. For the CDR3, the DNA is TGTGCCATCAGTGACAGGGACAGGTTCACAGATACGCAGTATTTT.